This T cell receptor (beta chain) appears in the sequencing data of a study of cytomegalovirus exposure and HLA in healthy donors. Comments on this clone: Its cognate antigen is unknown.

General study findings and limits: Links to common viral pathogens appeared, in a later analysis, for several of the most significant clusters. Some 17,000 TCR beta sequences were associated with HLA alleles at 0.05 false discovery rate in a later analysis.

60 Vbeta and 13 Jbeta primers were used in PCR. Produced via immunoSEQ multiplex PCR; TCRdb's table is partial and in-frame only. The profile shows roughly 79,000 clones, roughly four fifths of them singletons. The receptor comes from a woman in her 50s in good health and CMV-seropositive. Material: PBMCs.

The CDR3 sequence: CASRVGWRNKETQYF. CDR3 nucleotides: TGCGCCAGCAGAGTTGGTTGGAGGAATAAAGAGACCCAGTACTTC. The rearrangement links TRBV5-1 to TRBJ2-5; the D gene is possibly TRBD2 (5 bases). V was trimmed by 5 bases and J by 3 bases, leaving 17 bases between them. The germline V gene has CDR1 SGHRS and CDR2 YFSETQ. This CDR3 has 15 amino acids.